The 21 T cell receptor beta chains presented below share a single source sample, sequenced in a study of blood T cell repertoires in COVID-19. Profiling relied on immunoSEQ multiplex PCR, and the TCRdb table lists in-frame clones only, not all of them. The sample lists about 59,000 clones, roughly 84% seen once, with 5.1% in the top ten. Material for sequencing was peripheral blood. Receptors originate from an elderly man in a cohort sampled during active COVID-19.

The J gene is TRBJ1-3, the V gene TRBV19, with D tentatively TRBD1 (6 bases). The CDR3 totals 15 residues. The V and J ends lost 6 bases and 5 bases respectively, with 17 bases between them. Germline values: CDR1 LNHDA, CDR2 SQIVND (reference sequence). The CDR3: CASSDPGAVRNTIYF. For the CDR3, the DNA is TGTGCCAGTAGCGACCCAGGGGCGGTTAGAAACACCATATATTTT.

The gene calls are TRBV3-1 (or the pseudogene TRBV3-2) and TRBJ1-5; D gene uncertain. The CDR3 length is 14 residues. V was shortened by 1 base and J by 1 base, with 5 bases between the two germline ends. Germline V gives CDR1 LGHDT, CDR2 YNNKEL (reference sequence). The CDR3 region is CASSQGMSNQPQHF. The CDR3, as DNA: TGTGCCAGCAGCCAAGGTATGAGCAATCAGCCCCAGCATTTT.

The J gene is TRBJ1-4, the V gene TRBV30, with a tentative D call TRBD1 (5 bases). The V and J ends lost 3 bases and 1 base respectively, with 9 bases between them. Germline CDR1 and CDR2: GTSNPN and SVGIG (reference sequence). CDR3 size: 14 residues. This chain's CDR3 is CAWSVQGTNEKLFF. CDR3 bases: TGTGCCTGGAGCGTTCAGGGAACTAATGAAAAACTGTTTTTT. Full variable domain (rest looked up from reference TRBV30 and TRBJ1-4): SQTIHQWPATLVQPVGSPLSLECTVEGTSNPNLYWYRQAAGRGLQLLFYSVGIGQISSEVPQNLSASRPQDRQFILSSKKLLLSDSGFYLCAWSVQGTNEKLFFGSGTQLSVL.

This clone appeared once. The chain has TRBV11-1 and TRBJ1-2; D is ambiguous. The ends were cut back, 0 bases at V and 11 bases at J, with 10 bases in the middle. Per the germline V gene, CDR1 is SGHAT and CDR2 is FQDESV (reference sequence). CDR3 size: 12 residues. CDR3: CASSLAGRLYTF. The CDR3 DNA sequence: TGTGCCAGCAGCTTAGCTGGCAGGCTGTACACCTTC.

A single count supports this clone. As DNA, the CDR3 is TGTGCCAGCAGTAGAGGGATTGGGCTTAGTGATGGCTACACCTTC. Its translation: CASSRGIGLSDGYTF. This chain connects TRBV6-2 or TRBV6-3 to TRBJ1-2, with no clear D. This CDR3 spans 15 amino acids. The V gene lost 5 bases and the J gene lost 6 bases, with 19 bases spanning the gap. Germline CDR1 MNHEY, CDR2 SVGEGT.

The rearrangement joins TRBV5-4 to TRBJ2-3, with D perhaps matching TRBD2 (7 bases). Looked up from germline, CDR1 is SGHNT and CDR2 is YYREEE (reference sequence). Trimming cost V 2 bases and J 0 bases, with 10 bases left between them. The CDR3 runs 15 residues. The CDR3 coding sequence is TGTGCCAGCAGCTTCGGGGGGCCAAGCACAGATACGCAGTATTTT. It encodes CASSFGGPSTDTQYF.

The V call is TRBV4-1, the J call TRBJ2-5; D possibly corresponds to TRBD1 (6 bases). V was clipped by 1 base and J by 4 bases, with 7 bases between them. From germline, CDR1 is MGHRA and CDR2 YSYEKL. This CDR3 has 13 residues. CDR3 loop: CASSQGRGETQYF. As DNA, the CDR3 is TGCGCCAGCAGCCAAGGCAGGGGAGAGACCCAGTACTTC.

The gene calls are TRBV20-1 and TRBJ1-1; D remains unclear. CDR3 length equals 11 residues. Germline V gene lookup returns CDR1 DFQATT and CDR2 SNEGSKA (reference sequence). Trimming left V 1 base short and J 11 bases short, with 11 bases between. CDR3 sequence reads: CSARGELRAFF. The CDR3 region has the DNA TGCAGTGCTAGAGGTGAATTACGGGCTTTCTTT.

The V and J genes are TRBV12-5 and TRBJ2-1, with a weak D call TRBD1 (6 bases). There are 15 residues in the CDR3. Trimming cost V 6 bases and J 6 bases, with 18 bases left between them. Germline CDR1 reads LGHNT; CDR2 reads FRNRAP. As DNA, the CDR3 is TGTGCTAGTGGCCCAACGGAACAGGGAAGCAATGAGCAGTTCTTC. Protein sequence: CASGPTEQGSNEQFF.

The chain carries TRBV12-5 and TRBJ1-2, with D tentatively TRBD1 (6 bases). Trimming stripped 2 bases from V and 14 bases from J, with 15 bases between. Per germline, CDR1 LGHNT and CDR2 FRNRAP. The CDR3 covers 12 residues. CDR3 in DNA: TGTGCTAGTGGTTTGATACAGGGCGGTCAGACCTTC. Its protein is CASGLIQGGQTF.

The chain employs TRBV4-2 and TRBJ2-1, with 7 bases aligning to TRBD2. This CDR3 comprises 15 residues. Germline V CDR1 and CDR2: LGHNA, YNFKEQ. With 0 bases clipped from V and 9 bases from J, the junction kept 8 bases outside the gene matches. CDR3 coding DNA: TGTGCCAGCAGCCAAGATCAAAGGACTAGACTTGAGCAGTTCTTC. Protein product: CASSQDQRTRLEQFF.

The chain joins TRBV29-1 to TRBJ1-1; TRBD1 aligns across 9 bases. V was pared by 7 bases and J by 10 bases, with 4 bases of the junction left unmatched. Germline-derived CDR1 and CDR2 are SQVTM and ANQGSEA. The CDR3 consists of 10 residues. This chain's CDR3 is CSAGTGLAFF. The CDR3 bases are TGCAGCGCCGGGACAGGGTTAGCTTTCTTT.

This chain links TRBV7-2 with TRBJ2-3; 12 bases are a match to TRBD2. Trimming at V came to 2 bases and at J to 7 bases, leaving 4 bases not matched to a gene. This CDR3 spans 15 amino acids. CDR1 and CDR2 (germline): SGHTA, FQGNSA. The CDR3: CASSLLAGGPNTQYF. In DNA, the CDR3 is TGTGCCAGCAGCTTACTAGCGGGGGGGCCTAATACGCAGTATTTT.

The chain combines TRBV7-2 with TRBJ1-6; unclear D gene. This CDR3 has 14 amino acids. Trimming pared 5 bases from V and 10 bases from J, leaving 15 bases between. Germline V CDR1 and CDR2: SGHTA, FQGNSA. This CDR3 is CASSPERRRSPLHF. CDR3 DNA: TGTGCCAGCAGCCCAGAAAGAAGGAGGTCACCCCTCCACTTT.

The V and J genes are TRBV5-1 and TRBJ1-4, with D hard to call. V lost 0 bases to trimming and J lost 0 bases, with 6 bases between them. Per the germline V gene, CDR1 is SGHRS and CDR2 is YFSETQ. The CDR3 is made up of 15 amino acids. The CDR3 region is CASSLADSTNEKLFF. The CDR3 DNA sequence: TGCGCCAGCAGCTTGGCAGACTCAACTAATGAAAAACTGTTTTTT.

The chain joins TRBV3-1 (or the pseudogene TRBV3-2) to TRBJ1-2; 8 bases fit TRBD1. CDR3 length: 15 amino acids. Trimming cost V 4 bases and J 4 bases; bases outside gene matches: 8. Germline CDR1 and CDR2: LGHDT and YNNKEL (reference sequence). CDR3 coding DNA: TGTGCCAGCAGCCTTGCACAGGGGGGCGGCTATGGCTACACCTTC. Its translation is CASSLAQGGGYGYTF.

V and J are TRBV6-6 and TRBJ2-3, with D maybe TRBD1 (5 bases). Trimming removed 2 bases from V and 2 bases from J, with 8 bases in between. Germline V gene lookup returns CDR1 MNHNY and CDR2 SVGAGI (reference sequence). The CDR3 has 14 amino acids. CDR3 protein: CASSYTGFTDTQYF. CDR3 coding DNA: TGTGCCAGCAGTTACACAGGCTTCACAGATACGCAGTATTTT.

The chain links TRBV30 to TRBJ1-5, with TRBD1 matching over 7 bases. V shed 3 bases and J 7 bases; nucleotides not matched to a gene: 6. The CDR3 is 13 residues long. Per germline, CDR1 GTSNPN and CDR2 SVGIG (reference sequence). CDR3 protein: CAWSRTGQQPQHF. CDR3 nucleotide sequence: TGTGCCTGGAGCCGGACAGGCCAGCAGCCCCAGCATTTT. Drawing the rest from reference TRBV30 and TRBJ1-5, the complete variable domain is SQTIHQWPATLVQPVGSPLSLECTVEGTSNPNLYWYRQAAGRGLQLLFYSVGIGQISSEVPQNLSASRPQDRQFILSSKKLLLSDSGFYLCAWSRTGQQPQHFGDGTRLSIL.

V is TRBV9 and J is TRBJ2-3; a possible D gene is TRBD2 (6 bases). Germline CDR1 reads SGDLS; CDR2 reads YYNGEE. This CDR3 is 15 amino acids long. The germline V and J ends were trimmed by 0 bases and 1 base, with 9 bases remaining between them. The DNA for the CDR3 is TGTGCCAGCAGCGTAGTTTCTAGCGGCACAGATACGCAGTATTTT. This codes for CASSVVSSGTDTQYF.

The rearrangement uses TRBV9 and TRBJ1-5; unclear D gene. V lost 1 base, J lost 2 bases, and 7 bases lay in between. The CDR3 is 14 amino acids. Germline V CDR1 and CDR2: SGDLS, YYNGEE. CDR3 loop: CASSVYGGNQPQHF. Here the CDR3 DNA reads TGTGCCAGCAGCGTATACGGGGGCAATCAGCCCCAGCATTTT. Together with reference TRBV9 and TRBJ1-5, the CDR3 gives the full variable domain: DSGVTQTPKHLITATGQRVTLRCSPRSGDLSVYWYQQSLDQGLQFLIQYYNGEERAKGNILERFSAQQFPDLHSELNLSSLELGDSALYFCASSVYGGNQPQHFGDGTRLSIL.

The V call is TRBV6-2 or TRBV6-3, the J call TRBJ1-1; maybe TRBD1 (6 bases). V was trimmed by 5 bases and J by 5 bases, leaving 12 bases between them. CDR3 length: 13 amino acids. Germline values: CDR1 MNHEY, CDR2 SVGEGT. The DNA of the CDR3 is TGTGCCAGCAGTGCTACAGGGACGACTGAAGCTTTCTTT. Encoded protein: CASSATGTTEAFF.